This T cell receptor beta chain was sequenced during a study of blood T cell repertoires in COVID-19 (dated by TCRdb to about 2020). About the investigation overall: For ImmuneRACE Cohort 3, a participant was defined as recovered based on two consecutive negative NP/OP PCR tests, clearance by a healthcare professional, or resolution of symptoms. Samples covering the acute and convalescent phases of COVID-19 were provided by collaborators in the United States, Italy and Spain. The prospective study material was composed of cDNA or gDNA derived from T cells, B-cell-depleted T cells, or PBMCs. Subjects who had been exposed to COVID-19, were actively infected with it, or had recovered from it provided the deeply sampled blood TCRbeta repertoires that made up the dataset. The repertoires were made available in a free public database intended to serve as a resource for research on the immune response to SARS-CoV-2. Samples came from the ongoing ImmuneRACE study (first 160 participants) plus 1,254 subjects from 6 global collaborators. The sample metadata nearly always contained a de-identified subject ID, COVID-19 status, age in years and sex. Where available, HLA class I and class II types were taken from metadata supplied by the sample provider and were not determined by assay-based typing. Study-wide conclusions, independent of this receptor: Clinical and demographic metadata were provided uncurated, with the amount varying by source and participant.

Worth noting for this clone: The antigen it recognizes is unknown. Base quality data are lacking; no much larger clone is found one base away.

CDR1 and CDR2, per the germline V gene (reference sequence), are LGHDT and YNNKEL. Clipping removes 0 bases from V and 4 bases from J, with 4 as the unmatched junction base count. The CDR3 sequence holds 15 residues, the cysteine and phenylalanine included. The read is trimmed to its CDR3 DNA, 45 bases read in frame from base 1. The immunoSEQ Assay, a bias-controlled multiplex PCR, was used to amplify TCRbeta CDR3 regions from genomic DNA. The study's processing was this. The number of nucleated cells in each sample was estimated by amplification of reference gene primers within the assay. To quantify the absolute abundance of each unique TCRbeta CDR3 rearrangement, sequence reads were collapsed and filtered. Productive Simpson clonality was computed per sample as the square root of Simpson's diversity index over productive rearrangements. The immuneACCESS repertoire file appears here via TCRdb, limited to in-frame rearrangements. These files lack a portion of the clones; in checked studies, under half of the deficit traces to unresolved V genes, and the cause of the others is not known. Clone size and the V and J calls come from that table; the DNA yielded D and trimming. In all, the sample holds under 400,000 clones, and about 90% of those were seen once. The ten top clones hold about 1.9% of the sample.

Participants in the prospective study were enrolled through a virtual design, were aged roughly 18 to 95 years, and lived in roughly 26 United States geographic areas. In the prospective study, participants were assigned to cohorts based on the clinical history participants reported in a screening survey and a study questionnaire. Mobile phlebotomists in the prospective study collected whole blood, serum and a nasopharyngeal or oropharyngeal swab from every participant. Additional blood draws and questionnaires over an approximately 2-month period could optionally be provided by prospective study participants. Before DNA extraction, blood samples from the prospective study were shipped at room temperature or frozen.

Sequenced material: PBMCs or T cells enriched from blood (not recorded which). The chain uses TRBV3-1 (or the pseudogene TRBV3-2) and TRBJ1-1; 8 nucleotides in the junction match TRBD1. This receptor was taken from a middle-aged man in a cohort exposed to, infected with or recovered from COVID-19 (not recorded which). The CDR3 here reads CASSQDAGGFTEAFF. The sequenced DNA is TGTGCCAGCAGCCAAGACGCAGGGGGCTTCACTGAAGCTTTCTTT.